The following is a T cell receptor (beta chain) sequence with its context. The junction does not match germline at one end; this may be a read error. This entry belongs to a study of T cells after yellow fever vaccination. TCRdb re-called the 5' RACE reads through MiXCR, storing one row per CDR3 protein. The table shows 250,000 or so distinct CDR3 sequences, with 6.9% occurring only once. The CDR3 spans 14 residues. Per germline, CDR1 LGHDT and CDR2 YNNKEL (reference sequence). This clonotype originated in a man aged 25 to 40 who received the YFV17D yellow fever vaccine. Sequences were derived from CD4+ T cells sorted from PBMCs, sampled 15 days after the yellow fever booster vaccination. V usage is TRBV3-1 and J usage is TRBJ1-1; tentative D call: TRBD1 (5 bases). The CDR3 here is CASRQGAWNTEAFF. DNA of the CDR3: TGTGCCAGCAGACAAGGGGCCTGGAACACTGAAGCTTTCTTT.